The rows below give T cell receptor beta chains drawn from one sample of a study of OX40 agonist ivuxolimab in advanced cancers. Sequencing was performed with immunoSEQ multiplex PCR; in TCRdb, only in-frame clones are kept and a portion is missing. The table shows over 70,000 clones, with around 90% occurring only once. The sequenced sample was CD4+ or CD8+ T cells sorted from blood, obtained in a trial of the OX40 agonist ivuxolimab. The receptors derive from an adult with an advanced solid tumor such as melanoma, head and neck, liver or kidney cancer. Both conserved end residues are part of each CDR3. The D gene is left open where the match is weak. Rows may omit the clone size; those that give it use once, few, many or a size class.

j_call v_call clone_size d_call cdr3_aa cdr3_nt
TRBJ1-5 TRBV2 . . CASSGRRSGSNQPQHF TGTGCCAGCAGTGGTCGGCGTTCCGGAAGCAATCAGCCCCAGCATTTT
TRBJ1-5 TRBV7-8 . TRBD1 CASSLQQGARQPQHF TGTGCCAGCAGCTTACAACAGGGGGCACGGCAGCCCCAGCATTTT
TRBJ2-1 TRBV5-1 . TRBD2 CASSLAASGRIEQFF TGCGCCAGCAGCTTGGCGGCCAGCGGGAGAATTGAGCAGTTCTTC
TRBJ2-3 TRBV6-1 . TRBD2 CASSEAYGGSTDTQYF TGTGCCAGCAGTGAAGCGTATGGCGGGAGTACAGATACGCAGTATTTT
TRBJ2-3 TRBV11-2 . . CASSFKGGWEDTQYF TGTGCCAGCAGCTTTAAGGGGGGCTGGGAGGATACGCAGTATTTT
TRBJ2-5 TRBV20-1 . . CSARGETQYF TGCAGTGCTAGAGGCGAGACCCAGTACTTC
TRBJ2-1 TRBV7-3 . TRBD2 CASSLLWTSGRNEQFF TGTGCCAGCAGCTTATTGTGGACTAGCGGGAGAAATGAGCAGTTCTTC
TRBJ1-1 TRBV4-2 . . CASSQVGPRDTEAFF TGTGCCAGCAGCCAAGTGGGCCCCAGGGACACTGAAGCTTTCTTT
TRBJ1-5 TRBV28 . . CASSLRGPGPQHF TGTGCCAGCAGTTTACGAGGGCCCGGGCCCCAGCATTTT
TRBJ2-2 TRBV7-9 . . CASFGGYANTGELFF TGTGCCAGCTTCGGCGGCTACGCGAACACCGGGGAGCTGTTTTTT
TRBJ2-7 TRBV7-2 . TRBD2 CASSAGVAGVQYF TGTGCCAGCAGCGCCGGGGTGGCGGGGGTGCAGTACTTC
TRBJ1-4 TRBV6-1 once TRBD1 CASQAGTATNEKLFF TGTGCCAGCCAGGCCGGGACAGCGACTAATGAAAAACTGTTTTTT
TRBJ1-5 TRBV2 . . CASSAARISNQPQHF TGTGCCAGCAGTGCGGCTAGGATTAGCAATCAGCCCCAGCATTTT
TRBJ1-6 TRBV30 . TRBD1 CAWRTPGQNLLGSPLHF TGTGCCTGGAGGACCCCGGGACAGAATCTTTTGGGTTCACCCCTCCACTTT
TRBJ2-7 TRBV28 . . CASTRGLDFSEQYF TGTGCCAGCACCAGGGGACTTGATTTCTCCGAGCAGTACTTC
TRBJ2-2 TRBV18 . . CASSPKLGQRVLNTGELFF TGTGCCAGCTCACCAAAGTTAGGACAGAGGGTCCTGAACACCGGGGAGCTGTTTTTT
TRBJ2-5 TRBV4-3 . . CASSQDLASWETQYF TGCGCCAGCAGCCAAGATCTGGCTAGTTGGGAGACCCAGTACTTC
TRBJ2-7 TRBV5-4 . . CASSLYKGAYEQYF TGTGCCAGCAGCTTGTATAAGGGGGCCTACGAGCAGTACTTC
TRBJ1-1 TRBV11-3 . . CASSMTGNTEAFF TGTGCCAGCAGTATGACAGGGAACACTGAAGCTTTCTTT
TRBJ2-3 TRBV7-9 . TRBD2 CASSLAGSDTQYF TGTGCCAGCAGCCTAGCGGGCTCAGATACGCAGTATTTT
TRBJ2-5 TRBV5-1 . TRBD2 CASSLYQLLAGDRGKETQYF TGCGCCAGCAGCTTGTACCAGTTACTAGCGGGCGACCGAGGAAAAGAGACCCAGTACTTC
TRBJ1-2 TRBV7-8 few TRBD1 CASSWGQRAGGYTF TGTGCCAGCAGCTGGGGACAGCGTGCAGGAGGCTACACCTTC
TRBJ2-5 TRBV4-2 . . CASSQEYSAGQETQYF TGTGCCAGCAGCCAAGAATATTCGGCAGGGCAAGAGACCCAGTACTTC
TRBJ2-1 TRBV4-3 . . CASSQDALNSYNEQFF TGCGCCAGCAGCCAAGATGCACTAAACTCCTACAATGAGCAGTTCTTC